The rows below give T cell receptor beta chains drawn from one sample of a study of blood T cell repertoires in COVID-19. Profiled with immunoSEQ multiplex PCR; TCRdb holds only in-frame clones, not every one. Of 55,000 to 60,000 clones listed, approximately 84% are singletons. The source material was peripheral blood. All receptors come from a man between 65 and 85 years old with active COVID-19. Each CDR3 is given with its conserved first and last residue. Each record gives: J gene, D gene, V gene, clone size, CDR3 protein, CDR3 DNA. A D gene is named only where the DNA matches it firmly. Only some rows state a clone size, as once, few, many or a class for expanded clones.

>TRBJ1-5|TRBD1|TRBV5-1|.
CASSEQGLQPQHF
TGCGCCAGCAGTGAACAGGGGCTTCAGCCCCAGCATTTT
>TRBJ2-1|.|TRBV7-3|.
CASSLGRYNEQFF
TGTGCCAGCAGCTTAGGGCGATACAATGAGCAGTTCTTC
>TRBJ2-7|.|TRBV30|.
CAWTRFGGTYEQYF
TGTGCCTGGACCCGCTTTGGGGGCACCTACGAGCAGTACTTC
>TRBJ2-7|TRBD1|TRBV5-1|.
CASSSGTGVVGSYEQYF
TGCGCCAGCAGCTCCGGGACAGGGGTTGTGGGCTCCTACGAGCAGTACTTC
>TRBJ2-7|.|TRBV9|.
CASSRTDGKTYEQYF
TGTGCCAGCAGCCGCACCGACGGGAAAACCTACGAGCAGTACTTC
>TRBJ2-5|.|TRBV19|.
CASSTSAQETQYF
TGTGCCAGTAGTACTAGCGCCCAAGAGACCCAGTACTTC
>TRBJ2-1|.|TRBV7-8|.
CASSPWGPDTPDSFF
TGTGCCAGCAGCCCATGGGGCCCGGACACCCCTGACTCGTTCTTC
>TRBJ2-5|TRBD2|TRBV5-5|.
CASSFLAGGETQYF
TGTGCCAGCAGCTTTCTAGCGGGAGGAGAGACCCAGTACTTC
>TRBJ2-3|TRBD2|TRBV7-2|.
CASSGLAGEGALADTQYF
TGTGCCAGCAGTGGACTAGCGGGAGAGGGGGCCCTTGCAGATACGCAGTATTTT
>TRBJ1-1|.|TRBV12-3/TRBV12-4|.
CASSHYGQEAFF
TGTGCCAGCAGCCACTATGGACAGGAAGCTTTCTTT
>TRBJ2-3|TRBD2|TRBV7-2|.
CASSLGLAMDTQYF
TGTGCCAGCAGCTTGGGACTAGCGATGGATACGCAGTATTTT
>TRBJ2-3|TRBD2|TRBV7-2|.
CASSDGTSGTADTQYF
TGTGCCAGCAGCGACGGGACTAGCGGGACTGCAGATACGCAGTATTTT
>TRBJ2-3|.|TRBV5-1|once
CASREKAGIDTQYF
TGCGCCAGCAGAGAGAAGGCAGGGATAGATACGCAGTATTTT
>TRBJ2-2|.|TRBV14|.
CASSRGLYTGELFF
TGTGCCAGCAGCCGAGGACTGTACACCGGGGAGCTGTTTTTT
>TRBJ2-5|TRBD2|TRBV10-1|.
CASSILMWGGSYQETQYF
TGCGCCAGCAGTATTTTGATGTGGGGGGGGTCGTACCAAGAGACCCAGTACTTC
>TRBJ2-1|.|TRBV7-2|.
CASSLASDNEQFF
TGTGCCAGCAGCTTAGCATCGGACAATGAGCAGTTCTTC
>TRBJ2-5|.|TRBV20-1|.
CSASLQETQYF
TGCAGTGCCTCCCTCCAAGAGACCCAGTACTTC
>TRBJ2-5|TRBD2|TRBV5-1|.
CASSLSMREGRETQYF
TGCGCCAGCAGCTTGTCGATGCGGGAGGGCCGAGAGACCCAGTACTTC
>TRBJ2-7|TRBD2|TRBV2|.
CASSELTGSRAGDRYEQYF
TGTGCCAGCAGTGAATTAACAGGATCACGAGCGGGAGATCGTTACGAGCAGTACTTC
>TRBJ2-5|TRBD1|TRBV3-1/TRBV3-2|.
CASSQAGGETQYF
TGTGCCAGCAGCCAAGCAGGGGGCGAGACCCAGTACTTC
>TRBJ2-5|TRBD2|TRBV7-2|.
CASSLGLAGGRRETQYF
TGTGCCAGCAGCTTAGGACTAGCGGGAGGTCGGCGGGAGACCCAGTACTTC
>TRBJ2-3|TRBD2|TRBV7-3|.
CASSPTSGGQYTQYF
TGTGCCAGCAGCCCGACTAGCGGGGGACAATATACGCAGTATTTT
>TRBJ1-4|.|TRBV6-2/TRBV6-3|.
CASSHAESNEKLFF
TGTGCCAGCAGCCACGCGGAGTCTAATGAAAAACTGTTTTTT
>TRBJ1-2|TRBD1|TRBV19|.
CASSILTGGSNYGYTF
TGTGCCAGTAGTATACTCACAGGGGGCTCTAACTATGGCTACACCTTC
>TRBJ2-1|.|TRBV6-2/TRBV6-3|.
CASSSRVNEQFF
TGTGCCAGCAGCTCGCGGGTCAATGAGCAGTTCTTC
>TRBJ1-6|TRBD1|TRBV7-2|.
CASSLDPGGGSPLHF
TGTGCCAGCAGCTTAGATCCAGGGGGTGGCTCACCCCTCCACTTT
>TRBJ2-2|.|TRBV24-1|.
CATSDQGRGITGELFF
TGTGCCACCAGTGATCAGGGACGGGGGATCACCGGGGAGCTGTTTTTT
>TRBJ2-3|.|TRBV7-3|.
CASSLRGLDTDTQYF
TGTGCCAGCAGCTTACGAGGGCTGGACACAGATACGCAGTATTTT
>TRBJ2-7|TRBD2|TRBV23-1|.
CASRPSYLAGASYEQYF
TGCGCCAGCAGACCGTCCTACTTAGCGGGAGCCTCCTACGAGCAGTACTTC
>TRBJ1-2|.|TRBV7-9|few
CASSPVAGRGYTF
TGTGCCAGCAGCCCGGTAGCTGGTCGCGGCTACACCTTC
>TRBJ2-1|TRBD1|TRBV28|.
CASSLTRGQGRHEQFF
TGTGCCAGCAGTTTAACCCGAGGACAGGGGCGGCATGAGCAGTTCTTC
>TRBJ2-3|.|TRBV19|.
CASRISGDTQYF
TGTGCCAGTAGAATCTCGGGAGATACGCAGTATTTT
>TRBJ2-3|TRBD2|TRBV7-2|.
CASSSGTSGVVSTDTQYF
TGTGCCAGCAGCTCCGGGACTAGCGGGGTCGTTAGCACAGATACGCAGTATTTT
>TRBJ2-7|.|TRBV24-1|.
CATSDPKTASYEQYF
TGTGCCACCAGTGATCCAAAGACAGCCTCCTACGAGCAGTACTTC
>TRBJ2-1|.|TRBV7-3|.
CASSDQAGRNEQFF
TGTGCCAGCAGCGATCAGGCGGGACGAAATGAGCAGTTCTTC
>TRBJ2-7|.|TRBV18|.
CASSPSNEAYEQYF
TGTGCCAGCTCACCATCGAACGAGGCCTACGAGCAGTACTTC
>TRBJ1-5|.|TRBV6-2/TRBV6-3|.
CASSSTGNQPQHF
TGTGCCAGCAGTTCCACAGGGAATCAGCCCCAGCATTTT
>TRBJ2-3|.|TRBV24-1|.
CATSDPRPGGDTQYF
TGTGCCACCAGTGATCCCAGACCCGGAGGAGATACGCAGTATTTT
>TRBJ2-1|.|TRBV6-6|.
CASSPAMTAVPVEQFF
TGTGCCAGCAGTCCCGCGATGACAGCCGTCCCCGTTGAGCAGTTCTTC
>TRBJ1-1|TRBD1|TRBV20-1|.
CSAQTGSEAFF
TGCAGTGCACAGACAGGGTCTGAAGCTTTCTTT
>TRBJ1-5|TRBD1|TRBV28|.
CASSFGLQGAQPQHF
TGTGCCAGCAGTTTTGGGTTACAGGGGGCACAGCCCCAGCATTTT